This TCR beta chain is drawn from a study of T cell responses to AZD1222 COVID-19 vaccine. Across the whole study: Pooling was applied to second doses at about 4 or about 12 weeks.

Clones were sequenced by immunoSEQ multiplex PCR, and TCRdb holds only the in-frame ones, with some missing. The data hold roughly 180,000 clones, with about 90% observed a single time. In its sample, this clone was seen once. Its antigen remains unidentified. Study-wide results and limits: Spike-specific TCR breadth and depth rose after two AZD1222 doses.

The V end lost 3 bases, the J end lost 0 bases, and 9 bases lay between the germline ends. Germline-derived CDR1 and CDR2 are LNHDA and SQIVND (reference sequence). CDR3 length: 15 residues. J is TRBJ2-4 and V is TRBV19; D gene ambiguous. Specimen: peripheral blood, collected on day 0 of AZD1222 vaccination. The clonotype originates from an adult in good health. This chain's CDR3 is CASSISELAKNIQYF. The DNA for the CDR3 is TGTGCCAGTAGTATTTCAGAACTAGCCAAAAACATTCAGTACTTC.